This TCR beta chain was recovered during a study of blood T cells in healthy people across ages. The germline CDR1 and CDR2 sequences are LGHDT and YNNKEL (reference sequence). The length of the CDR3 is 13 residues. V lost 1 base to trimming and J lost 8 bases, with 8 bases between them. The use of a sample-barcoded 5' primer and a J-beta primer mix characterized a second PCR of about 7 to 12 cycles. Each cDNA molecule, via a template-switch adaptor with 12 random nucleotides, was tagged. Per-sample output comprised a minimum of 2.5 million paired-end reads containing CDR3. MiXCR was run by TCRdb on the 5' RACE reads, yielding one entry per CDR3 protein. This sample has approximately 900,000 distinct CDR3 sequences, with 48% found just once. Those donating, healthy Caucasian individuals from Russia, were aged about 6 to 95.

This clonotype was obtained from a man aged 30 to 45 in good health. The genes are TRBV3-1 and TRBJ1-4, with no clear D. The sample taken for sequencing was blood. CDR3 bases: TGTGCCAGCAGCCAAGTCGAGTGGGAAAAACTGTTTTTT. This sequence encodes CASSQVEWEKLFF.